This record looks at one TCR beta chain sequence and its context. No antigen is known for it. TCRdb's copy holds only in-frame clones and misses some; the assay was immunoSEQ multiplex PCR. Of 70,000 or so clones listed, 84% are singletons. Drawing of blood for sampling happened at baseline, at cycle 4 day 1, and at cycle 7 day 1. CDR3 length: 13 residues. V shed 3 bases and J shed 7 bases, with 7 bases lying between them. Germline lookup yields CDR1 KGHSH and CDR2 LQKENI. These data are taken from a study of OX40 agonist ivuxolimab in advanced cancers. Looking at the study overall: The treatment was a fully human IgG2 OX40 agonist, ivuxolimab. Study conclusions and caveats: Relative to CD4+ cells, CD8+ T cells on average had more expanded clones. Clones of CD4+ and CD8+ blood T cells grew by week 6 at doses of 0.1 to 3.0 mg/kg.

This sequence was found in an adult with an advanced solid tumor such as melanoma, head and neck, liver or kidney cancer. Sequencing was performed on CD4+ or CD8+ T cells sorted from blood, taken in a trial of the OX40 agonist ivuxolimab. This chain uses TRBV18 with TRBJ1-6; possible D gene TRBD1, 5 bases. DNA for the CDR3: TGTGCCAGCTCACCGGACATAAATTCACCCCTCCACTTT. This sequence encodes CASSPDINSPLHF.